These T cell receptor beta chains were read from a single sample in a study of early T cells in non-severe SARS-CoV-2 infection. TCRdb re-called the 5' RACE reads with MiXCR, one entry per CDR3 protein. The repertoire consists of about 21,000 distinct CDR3 sequences, with 4% occurring once and the leading ten covering over 1.1%. Sequencing was carried out using whole blood. These receptors came from an adult who was a healthcare worker with PCR-confirmed SARS-CoV-2 infection or an uninfected control (not recorded which). CDR3s include the opening cysteine and the closing phenylalanine or tryptophan. D genes are given only for firm matches. Only some rows state a clone size, as once, few, many or a class for expanded clones.

abundance	d_gene	v_gene	j_gene	CDR3aa	CDR3nt
many	-	TRBV10-2	TRBJ2-7	CASSESGRTPSYERYF	TGCGCCAGCAGTGAGTCGGGGAGGACACCCTCCTACGAGCGGTACTTC
many	TRBD1	TRBV5-1	TRBJ2-3	CASSWRDRGTDTQYF	TGCGCCAGCAGCTGGAGGGACAGGGGGACAGATACGCAGTATTTT
many	TRBD2	TRBV11-2	TRBJ2-5	CASSLREGKTQYF	TGTGCCAGCAGCTTAAGGGAGGGAAAGACCCAGTACTTC
many	-	TRBV6-5	TRBJ1-1	CASSYSTGVHTEAFF	TGTGCCAGCAGTTACTCGACGGGAGTCCACACTGAAGCTTTCTTT
medium-sized	TRBD1	TRBV7-3	TRBJ1-2	CASSLRGQGDGYTF	TGTGCCAGCAGCTTAAGGGGACAGGGCGATGGCTACACCTTC
few	-	TRBV27	TRBJ1-1	CASSLWGARKAFF	TGTGCCAGCAGTTTATGGGGGGCCCGCAAAGCTTTCTTT
few	-	TRBV21-1	TRBJ1-1	CASSKARRESDTEAFF	TGTGCCAGCAGCAAAGCTAGGAGGGAGTCGGACACTGAAGCTTTCTTT
medium-sized	TRBD2	TRBV7-2	TRBJ2-5	CASRHTTGRAGGHSETQYF	TGTGCCAGCAGGCATACGACCGGTAGAGCGGGGGGGCATTCGGAGACCCAGTACTTC
many	TRBD2	TRBV6-4	TRBJ2-3	CASSSGGASDTQYF	TGTGCCAGCAGTAGCGGGGGGGCCTCAGATACGCAGTATTTT
few	-	TRBV29-1	TRBJ2-7	CSVGVTGNYEQYF	TGCAGCGTTGGGGTCACAGGGAACTACGAGCAGTACTTC
few	-	TRBV13	TRBJ2-5	CASSPAQRIKETQYF	TGTGCCAGCAGCCCGGCACAGCGGATTAAAGAGACCCAGTACTTC
many	TRBD1	TRBV24-1	TRBJ1-6	CATSDGDRNSPLHF	TGTGCCACCAGTGATGGGGACAGGAATTCACCCCTCCACTTT
many	-	TRBV12-5	TRBJ2-1	CASGPSNEQFF	TGTGCTAGTGGTCCTAGCAATGAGCAGTTCTTC
many	TRBD1	TRBV2	TRBJ2-5	CASSADGSQGETQYF	TGTGCCAGCAGTGCAGACGGGTCACAGGGGGAGACCCAGTACTTC
many	TRBD2	TRBV7-3	TRBJ2-3	CASSGGPSTDTQYF	TGTGCCAGTTCGGGGGGACCTTCCACAGATACGCAGTATTTT
-	-	TRBV18	TRBJ1-1	CASSPPRTLNTEAFF	TGTGCCAGCTCACCACCGAGGACCTTGAACACTGAAGCTTTCTTT
many	TRBD1	TRBV27	TRBJ1-6	CASRTGTAVNPSPLHF	TGTGCCAGCAGGACAGGGACAGCCGTGAACCCATCACCCCTCCACTTT
many	-	TRBV12-3/TRBV12-4	TRBJ2-6	CASSFSSSGANVLTF	TGTGCCAGCAGTTTTTCATCCTCTGGGGCCAACGTCCTGACTTTC
many	TRBD1	TRBV12-3/TRBV12-4	TRBJ1-3	CASNTPGQGTTNTIYF	TGTGCCAGTAATACCCCGGGACAGGGAACAACGAACACCATATATTTT
many	-	TRBV2	TRBJ2-1	CASRKTGADTNEQFF	TGTGCCAGCAGGAAAACCGGGGCAGACACCAATGAGCAGTTCTTC
many	TRBD1	TRBV12-3/TRBV12-4	TRBJ1-1	CASSSGPGTGAEGNTEAFF	TGTGCCAGCAGTTCCGGCCCCGGGACAGGGGCGGAGGGGAACACTGAAGCTTTCTTT
many	-	TRBV19	TRBJ2-5	CASTDIAEQETQYF	TGTGCCAGTACCGACATAGCGGAGCAAGAGACCCAGTACTTC
many	TRBD1	TRBV29-1	TRBJ2-7	CSVEDLGRGNEQYF	TGCAGCGTTGAAGATCTTGGCAGGGGGAACGAGCAGTACTTC
many	-	TRBV5-1	TRBJ1-1	CASSFTGPNTEAFF	TGCGCCAGCAGCTTTACAGGGCCGAACACTGAAGCTTTCTTT
-	-	TRBV27	TRBJ2-1	CASSLSSVLNEQFF	TGTGCCAGCAGTTTATCGTCCGTTCTCAATGAGCAGTTCTTC
many	TRBD2	TRBV24-1	TRBJ2-5	CATSEPAGGQETQYF	TGTGCCACCAGTGAGCCAGCGGGGGGACAAGAGACCCAGTACTTC
many	TRBD1	TRBV2	TRBJ1-5	CASSDGTANSEEHF	TGTGCCAGCAGTGACGGGACAGCGAATAGCGAGGAGCATTTT
-	-	TRBV29-1	TRBJ2-1	CSAQRHGPNEQFF	TGCAGCGCCCAAAGGCATGGGCCCAATGAGCAGTTCTTC
many	-	TRBV20-1	TRBJ2-7	CSAWLSSTGAYEQYF	TGCAGTGCTTGGCTCTCTTCCACCGGGGCCTACGAGCAGTACTTC
many	-	TRBV12-3/TRBV12-4	TRBJ2-7	CASSRTVGAYEQYF	TGTGCCAGCAGCCGCACGGTGGGGGCCTACGAGCAGTACTTC
few	-	TRBV7-2	TRBJ2-1	CASSLGGDRGQFF	TGTGCCAGCAGCTTAGGGGGGGACAGAGGGCAGTTCTTC
many	-	TRBV20-1	TRBJ1-1	CSARRTAVNTEAFF	TGCAGTGCCCGTCGGACGGCGGTGAACACTGAAGCTTTCTTT